Each of the 9 T cell receptor beta chains below was sequenced from the same sample in a study of OX40 agonist ivuxolimab in advanced cancers. Repertoires were generated with immunoSEQ multiplex PCR, while TCRdb's copy carries only in-frame clones and drops some. Altogether tens of thousands of clones are present, roughly 80% being singletons, with the ten largest covering around 1.8%. The sequencing here drew on CD4+ or CD8+ T cells sorted from blood, taken in a trial of the OX40 agonist ivuxolimab. All receptors come from an adult with an advanced solid tumor such as melanoma, head and neck, liver or kidney cancer.

The V call is TRBV7-3, the J call TRBJ2-3; 9 bases fit TRBD2. The CDR3 spans 15 residues. The V and J ends lost 4 bases and 5 bases, in that order; junction bases with no gene match: 7. Per the germline V gene, CDR1 is SGHTA and CDR2 is FQGTGA. DNA for the CDR3: TGTGCCAGCAGCTCGTTAGCGGGGGCCGGAGATACGCAGTATTTT. Amino acids: CASSSLAGAGDTQYF.

This rearrangement joins TRBV4-2 to TRBJ2-7; D is ambiguous. The CDR3 consists of 13 residues. Germline assignment: CDR1 LGHNA and CDR2 YNFKEQ. V lost 1 base and J lost 0, with 4 bases in between. The CDR3 DNA sequence: TGTGCCAGCAGCCAAGGAAACTCCTACGAGCAGTACTTC. Translation gives CASSQGNSYEQYF.

The chain recombines TRBV19 with TRBJ1-2; D is uncertain. Germline V gene sequence: CDR1 LNHDA, CDR2 SQIVND (reference sequence). Trimming removed 0 bases from V and 6 bases from J, with 8 bases in between. This CDR3 has 13 residues. CDR3 DNA: TGTGCCAGTAGTATAGACAAATTAAATGGCTACACCTTC. Its translation is CASSIDKLNGYTF.

The rearrangement joins TRBV7-2 to TRBJ1-5; 10 bases line up with TRBD1. This CDR3 comprises 15 residues. Germline V gene data show CDR1 as SGHTA and CDR2 as FQGNSA. With 7 bases clipped from V and 7 bases from J, the junction kept 10 bases outside the gene matches. This CDR3 is CASTAGTGAVQPQHF. In DNA, the CDR3 is TGTGCCAGCACAGCGGGGACAGGGGCGGTGCAGCCCCAGCATTTT.

In regard to this clone: Mismatch with germline at one junction end may stem from a read error. This sequence joins TRBV5-1 and TRBJ2-7, with D possibly matching TRBD1 (6 bases). CDR1 SGHRS and CDR2 YFSETQ come from the germline V gene. This CDR3 spans 11 amino acids. This chain's CDR3 is CASSLGDRSFF. The CDR3 nucleotides read TGCGCCAGCAGCTTGGGTGACAGGTCCTTCTTC.

The chain couples TRBV5-1 to TRBJ2-1, with 11 bases fitting TRBD2. The germline CDR1 and CDR2 sequences are SGHRS and YFSETQ. CDR3 size: 15 residues. The ends lost 5 bases at V and 7 bases at J; junction bases unmatched: 8. The CDR3 spells CASSFWSSGRNEQFF. For the CDR3, the DNA is TGCGCCAGCAGTTTTTGGTCTAGCGGGAGGAATGAGCAGTTCTTC.

This chain uses TRBV9 with TRBJ1-5, with D perhaps TRBD1 (5 bases). The V gene lost 4 bases and the J gene lost 3 bases, with 14 bases spanning the gap. CDR3 size: 15 residues. CDR1 and CDR2 (germline): SGDLS, YYNGEE. The CDR3 DNA reads as TGTGCCAGCAGCTCCTCAGACAGCCCCAATCAGCCCCAGCATTTT. Its translation: CASSSSDSPNQPQHF.

This sequence joins TRBV2 and TRBJ1-1, with no clear D. Trimming pared 4 bases from V and 1 base from J, leaving 7 bases between. Per germline, CDR1 SNHLY and CDR2 FYNNEI. CDR3 size: 13 residues. The chain's CDR3 is CASSVAPNTEAFF. DNA for the CDR3: TGTGCCAGCAGTGTGGCCCCGAACACTGAAGCTTTCTTT.

The chain uses TRBV9 and TRBJ2-2, with 13 bases fitting TRBD2. V was pared by 0 bases and J by 7 bases, with 3 bases of the junction left unmatched. Looked up from germline, CDR1 is SGDLS and CDR2 is YYNGEE. The CDR3 totals 16 residues. The CDR3 spells CASSVGLAGGFGELFF. The DNA for the CDR3 is TGTGCCAGCAGCGTAGGACTAGCGGGAGGTTTCGGGGAGCTGTTTTTT.